The 8 T cell receptor beta chains presented below share a single source sample, sequenced in a study of blood T cell repertoires in COVID-19. Libraries were prepared by immunoSEQ multiplex PCR; TCRdb keeps only in-frame clonotypes and omits some of them. The table lists 95,000 to 150,000 clones, around 86% of them singletons. Sequencing was carried out using peripheral blood. These receptors were taken from a man aged 60 to 69 with acute or convalescent COVID-19.

V gene TRBV5-1 combines with J gene TRBJ2-7; TRBD2 aligns across 8 bases. This CDR3 is 16 amino acids long. Germline V gives CDR1 SGHRS, CDR2 YFSETQ. With V trimmed by 2 bases and J by 0 bases, 7 bases remained unmatched. Here the CDR3 reads CASSFSAGLGSYEQYF. The CDR3 region has the DNA TGCGCCAGCAGCTTCTCCGCGGGACTAGGCTCCTACGAGCAGTACTTC.

The V gene is TRBV9, the J gene TRBJ2-1, with D possibly matching TRBD2 (6 bases). There are 15 residues in the CDR3. Germline V CDR1 and CDR2: SGDLS, YYNGEE. V lost 0 bases to trimming and J lost 3 bases, with 10 bases between them. In DNA form, the CDR3 reads TGTGCCAGCAGCGTAGGGGCTAGCGACTACAATGAGCAGTTCTTC. It codes for CASSVGASDYNEQFF.

The V and J genes are TRBV4-1 and TRBJ1-3, with D perhaps TRBD1 (5 bases). The V gene lost 0 bases and the J gene lost 0 bases, with 15 bases spanning the gap. The CDR3 covers 18 residues. Germline V gene lookup returns CDR1 MGHRA and CDR2 YSYEKL. The CDR3 region is CASSQDSRGLASGNTIYF. The CDR3 DNA is TGCGCCAGCAGCCAAGACTCAAGGGGTCTGGCCTCTGGAAACACCATATATTTT.

The chain combines TRBV2 with TRBJ2-1, with 9 bases identical to TRBD2. The CDR3 totals 16 residues. V trimming: 7 bases; J trimming: 3 bases; junction bases outside the gene matches: 10. Per the germline V gene, CDR1 is SNHLY and CDR2 is FYNNEI. Here the CDR3 DNA reads TGTGCCAGCATAGGGGAGCTAGCGGGAATCTACAATGAGCAGTTCTTC. Protein: CASIGELAGIYNEQFF.

This rearrangement joins TRBV24-1 to TRBJ1-2, with 7 bases lining up with TRBD1. Germline V gene data show CDR1 as KGHDR and CDR2 as SFDVKD. J was trimmed by 0 bases and V by 2 bases; bases with no gene match: 5. The CDR3 loop spans 16 amino acids. The CDR3 DNA reads TGTGCCACCAGTGATTCCAGGACAGGAGCTAACTATGGCTACACCTTC. Protein: CATSDSRTGANYGYTF.

The genes are TRBV4-2 and TRBJ1-5; maybe TRBD1 (5 bases). This CDR3 comprises 17 residues. V lost 0 bases and J lost 0, with 12 bases in between. CDR1 and CDR2 (germline): LGHNA, YNFKEQ. CDR3 nucleotides: TGTGCCAGCAGCCAAGATGGCAGGGTGAGTAGCAATCAGCCCCAGCATTTT. Translating it yields CASSQDGRVSSNQPQHF.

The chain has TRBV7-6 and TRBJ1-1, with 7 nucleotides matching TRBD1. V was clipped by 0 bases and J by 6 bases; unmatched bases: 7. The CDR3 extends over 15 amino acids. CDR1 is SGHVS and CDR2 is FNYEAQ in the germline V gene. In nucleotides, the CDR3 is TGTGCCAGCAGCTTAGCGCAGGGGGGACGCGCTGAAGCTTTCTTT. Protein: CASSLAQGGRAEAFF.

This chain joins TRBV10-3 and TRBJ2-6; tentatively, D is TRBD2 (6 bases). CDR3 size: 17 residues. Between the trimmed V and J ends, which lost 8 bases and 0 bases, there was a span of 17 bases. Germline CDR1 and CDR2: ENHRY and SYGVKD. The DNA for the CDR3 is TGTGCCATCGGGGGGTGGCGGCAATACTCTGGGGCCAACGTCCTGACTTTC. It codes for CAIGGWRQYSGANVLTF.